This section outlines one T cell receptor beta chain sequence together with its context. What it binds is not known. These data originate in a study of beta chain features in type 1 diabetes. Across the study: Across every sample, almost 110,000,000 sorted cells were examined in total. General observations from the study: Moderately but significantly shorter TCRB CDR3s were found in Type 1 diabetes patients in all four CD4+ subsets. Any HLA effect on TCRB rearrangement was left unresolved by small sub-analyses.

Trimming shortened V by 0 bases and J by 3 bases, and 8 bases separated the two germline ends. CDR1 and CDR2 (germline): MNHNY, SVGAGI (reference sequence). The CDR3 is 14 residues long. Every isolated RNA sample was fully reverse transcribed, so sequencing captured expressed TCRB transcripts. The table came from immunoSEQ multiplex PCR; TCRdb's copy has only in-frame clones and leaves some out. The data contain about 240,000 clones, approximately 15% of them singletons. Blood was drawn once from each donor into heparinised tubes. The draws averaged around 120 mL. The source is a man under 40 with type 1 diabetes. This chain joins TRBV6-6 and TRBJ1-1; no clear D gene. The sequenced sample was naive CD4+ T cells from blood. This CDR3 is CASSYSETDTEAFF. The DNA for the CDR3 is TGTGCCAGCAGTTACTCGGAGACGGACACTGAAGCTTTCTTT.